The source of this T cell receptor (beta chain) is a study of monozygotic twins with inflammatory bowel disease. cDNA was produced in eight separate reactions per sample. During cDNA synthesis, UMIs that each contained a 6-nucleotide sample barcode were added by means of template switching. No DNA is given; TCRdb re-called the 5' RACE reads and lists each CDR3 protein once. The listing records some 83,000 distinct CDR3 sequences. The CDR3 is 14 amino acids. Germline CDR1 reads SGHDT; CDR2 reads YYEEEE. This sequence was found in a human donor with ulcerative colitis or Crohn's disease, or a healthy co-twin of an affected twin (not recorded which). The chain joins TRBV5-6 to TRBJ2-7; TCRdb gives TRBD1 as the D gene, but with no DNA this cannot be confirmed. The sequencing input was blood. The CDR3 sequence: CASSRFQGSYEQYF.